This paragraph reports one T cell receptor beta chain. These data originate in a study of breast tumors, draining lymph nodes, adjacent tissues. The lymph nodes were axillary draining lymph nodes from breast cancer patients. TCRdb reprocessed the multiplex PCR reads via MiXCR and lists one record per CDR3 protein. The sample has about 89,000 distinct CDR3 sequences; roughly 30% are singletons. The V and J ends lost 6 bases and 9 bases, in that order; junction bases with no gene match: 6. The germline V gene has CDR1 MGHDK and CDR2 SYGVNS. The CDR3 consists of 14 residues. This sequence was found in a female donor with breast cancer. Some clones in this sample may be carry-over from other donors' samples. The chain is built from TRBV25-1 and TRBJ2-1; 12 bases agree with TRBD2. Sequencing used axillary lymph node tissue. The CDR3 nucleotides are TGTGCCAGCAGCCTAGCGGGAGGGTCCAGTGAGCAGTTCTTC. It is translated as CASSLAGGSSEQFF. Using reference TRBV25-1 and TRBJ2-1 for the parts outside the CDR3, the full variable domain is EADIYQTPRYLVIGTGKKITLECSQTMGHDKMYWYQQDPGMELHLIHYSYGVNSTEKGDLSSESTVSRIRTEHFPLTLESARPSHTSQYLCASSLAGGSSEQFFGPGTRLTVL.